Given below is one T cell receptor beta chain in context. Alongside a J-beta primer mix, a sample-barcoded 5' primer served in a second PCR lasting 7 to 11 cycles. TCRdb analysed the 5' RACE reads with MiXCR anew, one entry per CDR3 protein. In the table there are 890,000 or so distinct CDR3 sequences, 62% of which are singletons. The data derive from a study of blood T cells in healthy people across ages. This receptor was identified in a man in his thirties or forties in good health. Sequencing input: blood.

CDR3 DNA: TGTGCCAGCAGCCAAGAAATCGGTAATGGGGGAAGCATTCAGTACTTC. This sequence encodes CASSQEIGNGGSIQYF. The rearrangement joins TRBV4-2 to TRBJ2-4; either TRBD1 or TRBD2 may supply D (5 bases each). V lost 0 bases and J 9 bases, leaving 18 bases between the germline ends. CDR1 is LGHNA and CDR2 is YNFKEQ in the germline V gene. This CDR3 is built from 16 residues.